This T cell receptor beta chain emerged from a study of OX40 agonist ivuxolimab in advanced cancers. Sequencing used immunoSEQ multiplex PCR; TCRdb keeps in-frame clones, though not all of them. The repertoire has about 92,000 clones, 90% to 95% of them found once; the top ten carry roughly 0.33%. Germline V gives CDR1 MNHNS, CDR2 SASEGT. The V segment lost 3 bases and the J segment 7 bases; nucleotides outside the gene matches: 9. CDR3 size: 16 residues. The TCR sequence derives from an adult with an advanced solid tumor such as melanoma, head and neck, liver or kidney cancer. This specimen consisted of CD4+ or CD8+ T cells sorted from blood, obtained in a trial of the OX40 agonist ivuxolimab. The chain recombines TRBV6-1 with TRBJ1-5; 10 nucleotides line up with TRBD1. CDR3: CASSDPGTGVRQPQHF. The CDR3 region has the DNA TGTGCCAGCAGTGACCCCGGGACAGGGGTCCGCCAGCCCCAGCATTTT.